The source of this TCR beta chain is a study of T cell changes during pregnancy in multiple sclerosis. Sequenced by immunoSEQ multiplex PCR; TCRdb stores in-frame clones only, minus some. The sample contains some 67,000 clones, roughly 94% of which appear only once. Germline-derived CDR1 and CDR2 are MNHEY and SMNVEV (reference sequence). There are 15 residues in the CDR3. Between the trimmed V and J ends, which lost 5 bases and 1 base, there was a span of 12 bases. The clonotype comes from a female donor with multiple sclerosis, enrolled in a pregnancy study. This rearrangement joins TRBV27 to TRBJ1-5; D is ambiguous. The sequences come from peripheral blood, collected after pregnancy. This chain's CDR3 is CASSPLPQSNQPQHF. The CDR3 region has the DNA TGTGCCAGCAGTCCCCTGCCACAGAGCAATCAGCCCCAGCATTTT.